Sequencing of this T cell receptor (beta chain) was carried out in a study of control samples from healthy donors and cancer patients. Repertoires were generated with immunoSEQ multiplex PCR, while TCRdb's copy carries only in-frame clones and drops some. Among almost 40,000 clones listed, around 82% were seen once. V dropped 3 bases and J dropped 0; count of bases not matched to a gene: 10. This CDR3 is built from 20 residues. Germline CDR1 and CDR2: MNHEY and SMNVEV (reference sequence). The chain has TRBV27 and TRBJ1-6; 11 bases are a match to TRBD1. The TCR comes from a woman aged 55-69 years with lung cancer. Sequencing was done on a sample of PBMCs. The CDR3 bases are TGTGCCAGCAGTTTTTCAGGACAGGGGGCGGGGTTCTCCTATAATTCACCCCTCCACTTT. This gives the protein CASSFSGQGAGFSYNSPLHF.